Listed below are T cell receptor beta chains from one sample, sequenced in a study of CD8+ T cells in alopecia areata. TCRdb keeps only in-frame clones here, not all; method: immunoSEQ multiplex PCR. The table includes roughly 46,000 clones, roughly 65% detected once. The specimen comprised CD8+ T cells sorted from blood, sampled at week 4, from a patient treated with tofacitinib. These receptors were obtained from a human donor with alopecia areata. CDR3s leave out the opening cysteine and the closing phenylalanine or tryptophan.

CDR3	V
ASSAQGPSYGYT	TRBV19
ATSRAPGLNYGYT	TRBV15
ASSDQQDRSSGANVLT	TRBV11-2
ASSHGTLNEQF	TRBV5-6
AWSPNSYEQY	TRBV30
ASSPPGRSTNYGYT	TRBV9
AWSVLGVNEQF	TRBV30
ASSTRMTDTQY	TRBV27
SVTGGTGELF	TRBV29-1
ASGLGQSYEQY	TRBV12-5
SVVPRDRGPYEQY	TRBV29-1
ATSRVRQIQETQY	TRBV15
AISEGSGGTRETQY	TRBV10-3
ASSPGGYEQY	TRBV27
ASSHRGVGTNEKLF	TRBV27
ASSVANLGHGRF	TRBV9
ASSQGGFQPQH	TRBV14
ASRLWDRGQYNEQF	TRBV2
AWSVTGFETQY	TRBV30
ASSEVEQY	TRBV10-2
ASSDSGVEQY	TRBV6-6
ASSQGPGGGSDGYT	TRBV4-1
ASSSGGRYEQY	TRBV7-2
ASGLRQGHTEAF	TRBV12-5
ASRQGPANTQY	TRBV6-5
ASSRTGGFPEAF	TRBV28
ASSQGTDLNYGYT	TRBV5-6
SGGQNEKLF	TRBV29-1
ASSLDRTGSYGYT	TRBV7-8
AWSPGQYNEQF	TRBV30
SVATGDTDTQY	TRBV29-1
ASSDNSGAGANVLT	TRBV9
ASSFRDVGTQY	TRBV27
ASSSRDREFTDTQY	TRBV27
SVERQHYGYT	TRBV29-1
ASGLATNEKLF	TRBV27
ASSPNGAYNEQF	TRBV7-2
SARDRDSGNTIY	TRBV29-1
ASSLTPGGTEAF	TRBV5-4
ASSVERGDEANYGYT	TRBV9
ASSLDWANVLT	TRBV28
ASSQGVTYEQY	TRBV4-3